This T cell receptor (beta chain) was sequenced for a study of metastatic and nonmetastatic thyroid tumors. General observations from the study: Significantly higher TCR beta diversity was reportedly seen in malignant thyroid tumors than benign nodules, in blood and tumor.

The CDR3 spans 18 residues. V lost 0 bases, J lost 3 bases, and 15 bases lay in between. Germline lookup yields CDR1 LGHNA and CDR2 YSLEER. How the authors handled the data: For papillary thyroid cancer, a distant-metastasis classifier was constructed from CDR3 differences observed across clinicopathological groups. MiXCR reprocessed the PCR reads for TCRdb. TCRdb, not the original authors, processed these V and J calls. The table records 16,000 or so clones, approximately 24% of them present only once. As for this clone: Its target is not known.

No patient had received any treatment before thyroid surgery. Sample: tumor tissue. The receptor's source is a male donor with papillary thyroid cancer or a benign thyroid nodule (not recorded which). Some clones in this sample may be carry-over from other donors' samples. This sequence joins TRBV4-3 and TRBJ1-6, with D maybe TRBD1 (6 bases). The DNA of the CDR3 is TGCGCCAGCAGCCAAGATCATAATCAGGGGAACTATAATTCACCCCTCCACTTT. It translates to CASSQDHNQGNYNSPLHF.